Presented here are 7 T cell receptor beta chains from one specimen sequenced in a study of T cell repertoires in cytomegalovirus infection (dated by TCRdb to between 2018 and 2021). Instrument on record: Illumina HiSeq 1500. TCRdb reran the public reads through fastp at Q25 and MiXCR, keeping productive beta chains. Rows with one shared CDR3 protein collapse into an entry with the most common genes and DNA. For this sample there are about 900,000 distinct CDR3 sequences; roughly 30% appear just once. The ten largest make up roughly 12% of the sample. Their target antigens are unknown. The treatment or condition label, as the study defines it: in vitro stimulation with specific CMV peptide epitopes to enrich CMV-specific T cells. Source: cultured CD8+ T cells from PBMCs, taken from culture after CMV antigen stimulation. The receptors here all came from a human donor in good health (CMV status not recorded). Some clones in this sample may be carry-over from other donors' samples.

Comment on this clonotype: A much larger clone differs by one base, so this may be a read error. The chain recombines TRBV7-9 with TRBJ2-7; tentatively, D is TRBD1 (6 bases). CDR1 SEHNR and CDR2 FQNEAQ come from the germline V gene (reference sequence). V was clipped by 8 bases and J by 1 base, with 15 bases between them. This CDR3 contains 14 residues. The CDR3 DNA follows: TGTGCCAGCTCGGGACATGGGGGATCCTACGAGCAGTACTTC. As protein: CASSGHGGSYEQYF.

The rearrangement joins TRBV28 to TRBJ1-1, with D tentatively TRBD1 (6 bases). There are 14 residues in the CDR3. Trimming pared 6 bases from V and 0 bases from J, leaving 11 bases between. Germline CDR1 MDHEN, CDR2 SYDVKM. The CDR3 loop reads CASRPDSVNTEAFF. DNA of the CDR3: TGTGCCAGCAGGCCGGACAGTGTGAACACTGAAGCTTTCTTT.

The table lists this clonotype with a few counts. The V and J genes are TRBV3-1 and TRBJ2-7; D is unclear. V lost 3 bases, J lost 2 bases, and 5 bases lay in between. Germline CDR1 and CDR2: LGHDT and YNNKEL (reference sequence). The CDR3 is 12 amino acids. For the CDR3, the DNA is TGTGCCAGCAGCCATGGTCCCTACGAGCAGTACTTC. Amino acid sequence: CASSHGPYEQYF.

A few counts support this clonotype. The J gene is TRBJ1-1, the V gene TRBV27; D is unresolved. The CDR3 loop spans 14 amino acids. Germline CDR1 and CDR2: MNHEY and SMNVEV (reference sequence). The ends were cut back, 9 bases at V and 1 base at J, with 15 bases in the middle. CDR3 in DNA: TGTGCCAGTAGGTCGCTACTACCGAACACTGAAGCTTTCTTT. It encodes CASRSLLPNTEAFF.

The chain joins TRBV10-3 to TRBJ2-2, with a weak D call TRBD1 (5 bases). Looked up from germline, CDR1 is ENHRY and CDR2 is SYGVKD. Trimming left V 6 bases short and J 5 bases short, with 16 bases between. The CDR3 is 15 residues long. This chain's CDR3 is CAIRPTEVRTGELFF. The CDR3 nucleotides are TGTGCCATCAGGCCGACAGAAGTTCGAACCGGGGAGCTGTTTTTT.

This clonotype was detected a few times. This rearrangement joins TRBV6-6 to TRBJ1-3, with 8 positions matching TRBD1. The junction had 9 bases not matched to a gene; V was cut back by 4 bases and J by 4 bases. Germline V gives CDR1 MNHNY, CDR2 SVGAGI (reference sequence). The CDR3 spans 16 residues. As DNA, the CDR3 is TGTGCCAGCAGTTCGATCGGACAGGGATTGGGAAACACCATATATTTT. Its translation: CASSSIGQGLGNTIYF.

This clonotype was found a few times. CDR3 sequence: CSVEQQGGLLRTEAFF. The CDR3 DNA is TGCAGCGTTGAGCAACAGGGCGGTTTACTGCGCACTGAAGCTTTCTTT. The chain carries TRBV29-1 and TRBJ1-1, with D maybe TRBD1 (6 bases). The V and J ends lost 3 bases and 4 bases respectively, with 21 bases between them. CDR1 and CDR2 from the germline V gene are SQVTM and ANQGSEA. The CDR3 is 16 amino acids.